The 32 T cell receptor beta chains in this list originate from one sample, sequenced in a study of a mutant IDH1 vaccine in newly diagnosed glioma. Their antigens remain unidentified. Time point in this sample: week 47, end of study. Vaccinated patients received 300 ug of mutant IDH1 20-mer peptide per dose, with topical imiquimod. Only in-frame clones appear in the TCRdb table, and some are missing; sequencing was by immunoSEQ multiplex PCR. The sample yields fewer than 25,000 clones, roughly 83% seen once. This sample comprised PBMCs, obtained from a glioma patient whose treatment included an IDH1 peptide vaccine. The receptors shown here come from a man between 40 and 49 years old with glioma.

The chain employs TRBV5-1 and TRBJ1-1; D is perhaps TRBD1 (5 bases). V was shortened by 7 bases and J by 4 bases, with 14 bases between the two germline ends. The CDR3 runs to 13 residues. The germline gives CDR1 SGHRS, CDR2 YFSETQ. CDR3 sequence (DNA): TGCGCCAGCTTGGGGGGAGTTGGCACTGAAGCTTTCTTT. It specifies CASLGGVGTEAFF.

The rearrangement joins TRBV9 to TRBJ2-3; tentatively, D is TRBD2 (5 bases). The CDR3 runs 16 residues. CDR1 and CDR2 (germline): SGDLS, YYNGEE. The germline V and J ends were trimmed by 3 bases and 2 bases, with 16 bases remaining between them. The CDR3 coding sequence is TGTGCCAGCAGCGCCCATCCCCGGGAAAACACAGATACGCAGTATTTT. As protein: CASSAHPRENTDTQYF.

V and J are TRBV7-2 and TRBJ2-4; D not resolved. From germline, CDR1 is SGHTA and CDR2 FQGNSA. The CDR3 is 12 amino acids. V shed 3 bases and J shed 7 bases, with 7 bases lying between them. CDR3 in amino acids: CASSFSGNIQYF. The CDR3 nucleotides are TGTGCCAGCAGCTTCAGTGGCAACATTCAGTACTTC.

V is TRBV28 and J is TRBJ2-7, with a possible D match to TRBD2 (5 bases). The V gene's germline CDR1 is MDHEN and CDR2 SYDVKM. The CDR3 runs 17 residues. Trimming removed 2 bases from V and 6 bases from J, with 23 bases in between. The CDR3 sequence: CASSLPPEGSFDSEQYF. In nucleotides, the CDR3 is TGTGCCAGCAGTTTACCCCCTGAGGGCAGCTTTGACTCCGAGCAGTACTTC.

This sequence joins TRBV21-1 and TRBJ1-5; no DNA check was done on the table's D call, TRBD1. TRBV21-1 has pseudogene status. CDR3 length: 14 residues. This CDR3 reads CASSPDREYQPQHF. In nucleotides, the CDR3 is TGTGCCAGCAGTCCGGACAGGGAGTATCAGCCCCAGCATTTT.

The V call is TRBV7-2, the J call TRBJ1-1; a weak D match, TRBD1 (5 bases). This CDR3 region has 15 residues. Germline values: CDR1 SGHTA, CDR2 FQGNSA. V lost 5 bases, J lost 2 bases, and 15 bases lay in between. The CDR3 sequence: CASSKRGTGNTEAFF. In nucleotides, the CDR3 is TGTGCCAGCAGCAAAAGGGGAACGGGTAACACTGAAGCTTTCTTT.

The chain joins TRBV4-2 to TRBJ2-4; D call uncertain. The CDR3 runs 14 residues. Germline values: CDR1 LGHNA, CDR2 YNFKEQ. The V end was cut by 4 bases, the J end by 0 bases, with 7 bases between. The CDR3 region is CASSPQVAKNIQYF. The CDR3, as DNA: TGTGCCAGCAGCCCGCAGGTAGCCAAAAACATTCAGTACTTC.

The genes are TRBV6-6 and TRBJ2-3; D gene unclear. V was trimmed by 5 bases and J by 2 bases, leaving 11 bases between them. The CDR3 contains 14 residues. Looked up from germline, CDR1 is MNHNY and CDR2 is SVGAGI (reference sequence). Written as DNA, the CDR3 is TGTGCCAGCAGTCCCCCAGATAACACAGATACGCAGTATTTT. It specifies CASSPPDNTDTQYF.

This rearrangement joins TRBV27 to TRBJ2-3; D is undetermined. V was pared by 6 bases and J by 0 bases, with 13 bases between. Germline loops: CDR1 MNHEY, CDR2 SMNVEV (reference sequence). This CDR3 is 15 amino acids long. The CDR3 protein is CASSYKGISTDTQYF. Written as DNA, the CDR3 is TGTGCCAGCAGCTACAAAGGGATAAGCACAGATACGCAGTATTTT.

Of note for this clone: At one boundary the junction diverges from the germline segment, which might be a read error. The genes are TRBV7-7 and TRBJ2-5; no clear D. Germline V gene data show CDR1 as SSHAT and CDR2 as FNYEAQ (reference sequence). The CDR3 extends over 13 amino acids. CDR3 bases: TGTGCTAGCAGCTTCACTTTACAAGAGACCCAGTACTTC. Translating it yields CASSFTLQETQYF.

To note about this clone: Within the sample, other DNA sequences also encode this same CDR3. The gene calls are TRBV27 and TRBJ2-5; unclear D gene. The V and J ends lost 3 bases and 5 bases respectively, with 4 bases between them. The CDR3 contains 11 residues. Germline CDR1 reads MNHEY; CDR2 reads SMNVEV (reference sequence). CDR3 loop: CASSLGETQYF. In DNA, the CDR3 is TGTGCCAGCAGTTTGGGGGAGACCCAGTACTTC.

The chain couples TRBV9 to TRBJ2-5, with 7 bases that match TRBD1. The J call may be faulty, since TRBJ2-7 better matches the DNA end. Germline-derived CDR1 and CDR2 are SGDLS and YYNGEE. The CDR3 totals 15 residues. CDR3 in amino acids: CASSPGRGQTYEQYF. The CDR3 DNA sequence: TGTGCCAGCAGCCCTGGTAGGGGACAGACCTACGAGCAGTACTTC.

This clone appeared a few times. The rearrangement links TRBV2 to TRBJ1-1; TRBD1 is a possible D gene (6 bases). Trimming pared 7 bases from V and 1 base from J, leaving 16 bases between. The CDR3 contains 15 residues. Germline values: CDR1 SNHLY, CDR2 FYNNEI. The CDR3 protein is CASTQQGVRNTEAFF. The CDR3 nucleotides read TGTGCCAGCACTCAACAGGGAGTCCGGAACACTGAAGCTTTCTTT.

The chain uses TRBV4-2 and TRBJ2-7, with 10 bases aligning to TRBD2. Trimming took 1 base from V and 3 from J; bases not matched to a gene: 3. The CDR3 loop spans 15 amino acids. In germline, CDR1 is LGHNA, CDR2 YNFKEQ. The CDR3 loop is CASSQGSSGSYEQYF. The DNA of the CDR3 is TGTGCCAGCAGCCAAGGGTCTAGCGGGAGCTACGAGCAGTACTTC.

The V call is TRBV4-2, the J call TRBJ2-3, with 9 bases aligning to TRBD2. This CDR3 region has 17 residues. Germline CDR1 reads LGHNA; CDR2 reads YNFKEQ. Losses at the gene ends were 0 bases for V and 6 bases for J; bases not matched to a gene: 10. The CDR3 protein is CASSQEAAGGLVDTQYF. In nucleotides, the CDR3 is TGTGCCAGCAGCCAAGAAGCGGCGGGAGGGCTGGTGGATACGCAGTATTTT.

The chain has TRBV25-1 and TRBJ2-2; TRBD1 aligns across 7 bases. CDR1 MGHDK and CDR2 SYGVNS come from the germline V gene. Unmatched junction bases numbered 6, after V lost 4 bases and J lost 1 base. The CDR3 sequence is 16 residues long. This chain's CDR3 is CASSGAGTVNTGELFF. The CDR3 nucleotides are TGTGCCAGCAGTGGCGCCGGGACAGTGAACACCGGGGAGCTGTTTTTT.

The J gene is TRBJ2-2, the V gene TRBV10-3; 9 nucleotides align to TRBD1. The length of the CDR3 is 17 residues. With V trimmed by 6 bases and J by 2 bases, 10 bases remained unmatched. The germline V gene has CDR1 ENHRY and CDR2 SYGVKD. CDR3 sequence reads: CAIRAPSGQGNTGELFF. CDR3 in DNA: TGTGCCATCAGGGCACCCTCGGGACAGGGTAACACCGGGGAGCTGTTTTTT.

This rearrangement joins TRBV4-2 to TRBJ2-5, with 7 bases lining up with TRBD1. CDR3 length: 14 residues. J was trimmed by 5 bases and V by 1 base; bases with no gene match: 4. CDR1 is LGHNA and CDR2 is YNFKEQ in the germline V gene. The CDR3 region has the DNA TGTGCCAGCAGCCAAGGACAGGGCGGGGAGACCCAGTACTTC. It codes for CASSQGQGGETQYF.

The J gene is TRBJ2-3, the V gene TRBV5-4, with D hard to call. The CDR3 is 15 amino acids. The germline V gene has CDR1 SGHNT and CDR2 YYREEE (reference sequence). The ends were cut back, 3 bases at V and 1 base at J, with 12 bases in the middle. Here the CDR3 reads CASSSGQMGTDTQYF. CDR3 DNA sequence: TGTGCCAGCAGCTCGGGCCAAATGGGCACAGATACGCAGTATTTT. Supplemented by reference TRBV5-4 and TRBJ2-3, the full variable domain reads ETGVTQSPTHLIKTRGQQVTLRCSSQSGHNTVSWYQQALGQGPQFIFQYYREEENGRGNFPPRFSGLQFPNYSSELNVNALELDDSALYLCASSSGQMGTDTQYFGPGTRLTVL.

V gene TRBV9 combines with J gene TRBJ2-7, with 10 bases lining up with TRBD1. V dropped 0 bases and J dropped 3; count of bases not matched to a gene: 6. Germline lookup yields CDR1 SGDLS and CDR2 YYNGEE. This CDR3 is built from 16 residues. The CDR3 bases are TGTGCCAGCAGCGTAGGGGGACAGGGGACGGTCTACGAGCAGTACTTC. It yields the protein CASSVGGQGTVYEQYF.

V usage is TRBV5-5 and J usage is TRBJ2-6; D remains unclear. Trimming cost V 0 bases and J 0 bases, with 10 bases left between them. Germline loops: CDR1 SGHKS, CDR2 YYEKEE (reference sequence). The length of the CDR3 is 17 residues. The chain's CDR3 is CASSLVPSRSGANVLTF. CDR3 in DNA: TGTGCCAGCAGCTTGGTTCCCAGCCGCTCTGGGGCCAACGTCCTGACTTTC.

This rearrangement joins TRBV11-2 to TRBJ2-3; weak D call: TRBD1 (5 bases). The germline CDR1 and CDR2 sequences are SGHAT and FQNNGV. The CDR3 extends over 14 amino acids. Trimming took off 2 bases at V and 6 bases at J, with 12 bases between the two ends. The CDR3 nucleotides are TGTGCCAGCAGCTTAAGGGGCCGCCGGGATACGCAGTATTTT. As protein: CASSLRGRRDTQYF.

Concerning this clone itself: The junction differs from germline at one of its ends, possibly a read error. The chain employs TRBV5-1 and TRBJ2-2; D is ambiguous. The CDR3 has 12 residues. Germline V CDR1 and CDR2: SGHRS, YFSETQ. The CDR3 here is CASRLGTGELFF. CDR3 bases: TGCGCCAGCAGGTTGGGTACCGGGGAGCTGTTTTTT.

This rearrangement joins TRBV5-6 to TRBJ2-5; D is ambiguous. The CDR3 spans 14 residues. Between the trimmed V and J ends, which lost 0 bases and 0 bases, there was a span of 6 bases. CDR1 is SGHDT and CDR2 is YYEEEE in the germline V gene. This chain's CDR3 is CASSLAGYQETQYF. The CDR3 nucleotides are TGTGCCAGCAGCTTGGCGGGTTACCAAGAGACCCAGTACTTC.

This rearrangement joins TRBV6-6 to TRBJ2-1; the D gene could be TRBD1 or TRBD2 (5 bases each). Trimming pared 6 bases from V and 8 bases from J, leaving 11 bases between. Germline V gene sequence: CDR1 MNHNY, CDR2 SVGAGI (reference sequence). The CDR3 consists of 12 residues. The CDR3 coding sequence is TGTGCCAGCAGCACTAGGGGTGATGAGCAGTTCTTC. Translated: CASSTRGDEQFF.

The chain combines TRBV2 with TRBJ1-5; TRBD1 matches at 7 bases. The CDR3 length is 14 residues. Germline CDR1 reads SNHLY; CDR2 reads FYNNEI. The J segment lost 5 bases and the V segment lost 5 bases, leaving 6 bases of the junction unmatched. The CDR3 bases are TGTGCCAGCAGTCCGAACAGGGGCGATCAGCCCCAGCATTTT. This codes for CASSPNRGDQPQHF.

The chain uses TRBV2 and TRBJ2-7; TRBD1 might be the D (6 bases). Trimming pared 6 bases from V and 5 bases from J, leaving 11 bases between. Germline CDR1 is SNHLY and CDR2 is FYNNEI. The CDR3 extends over 12 amino acids. The DNA of the CDR3 is TGTGCCAGCAGCTATAACAGGGACGAGCAGTACTTC. This translates into CASSYNRDEQYF.

This clone was observed a single time. The genes are TRBV6-5 and TRBJ2-7; 7 bases are shared with TRBD1. V shed 8 bases and J 2 bases; nucleotides not matched to a gene: 9. There are 14 residues in the CDR3. Per germline, CDR1 MNHEY and CDR2 SVGAGI. CDR3 sequence: CASAFRDSAYEQYF. As DNA, the CDR3 is TGTGCCAGCGCCTTTAGGGACAGTGCCTACGAGCAGTACTTC.

The rearrangement joins TRBV5-4 to TRBJ2-5; maybe TRBD1 (6 bases). Trimming cost V 5 bases and J 1 base, with 12 bases left between them. The CDR3 contains 14 residues. Germline V gives CDR1 SGHNT, CDR2 YYREEE (reference sequence). The CDR3 bases are TGTGCCAGCAGTAGGCAGGGGTCCCAAGAGACCCAGTACTTC. It encodes CASSRQGSQETQYF.

A few counts support this clone. J is TRBJ2-1 and V is TRBV28; TRBD2 might be the D (6 bases). Trimming took 7 bases from V and 15 from J, leaving 16 bases between them. Germline-derived CDR1 and CDR2 are MDHEN and SYDVKM. The CDR3 is 11 residues long. The CDR3 loop is CASTLKGGLFF. CDR3 in DNA: TGTGCCAGCACCCTGAAGGGAGGACTGTTCTTC.

The V and J genes are TRBV7-9 and TRBJ2-3; 10 nucleotides agree with TRBD1. The J segment lost 11 bases and the V segment lost 5 bases, leaving 16 bases of the junction unmatched. Germline V gene sequence: CDR1 SEHNR, CDR2 FQNEAQ (reference sequence). This CDR3 has 16 amino acids. The DNA of the CDR3 is TGTGCCAGCAGCCCGACAGGGGGCTTTCCTCCGGAGGGGCAGTATTTT. Its translation is CASSPTGGFPPEGQYF.

The chain has TRBV7-3 and TRBJ2-2, with D perhaps TRBD1 (7 bases). The CDR3 is 16 amino acids. Trimming removed 4 bases from V and 5 bases from J, with 17 bases in between. Germline lookup yields CDR1 SGHTA and CDR2 FQGTGA. The CDR3 region has the DNA TGTGCCAGCAGCTCCCAGGCAGGGGGGAGAACCGGGGAGCTGTTTTTT. It specifies CASSSQAGGRTGELFF.